What follows describes a single T cell receptor beta chain. Its antigen is not known. Sequencing relied on immunoSEQ assay v3.0, run at survey level. Clones were sequenced by immunoSEQ multiplex PCR, and TCRdb holds only the in-frame ones, with some missing. In the table there are approximately 21,000 clones, over 60% of which are singletons. The data were obtained in a study of long-term antiretroviral therapy in people with HIV. CDR1 is PRHDT and CDR2 is FYEKMQ in the germline V gene (reference sequence). V was cut by 2 bases and J by 3 bases, with 5 bases left in between. The CDR3 totals 12 residues. Overall study findings and caveats: Post-ART diversity increased but stayed below transplant donor controls. All time points showed a repertoire dominated by clones expanded before ART.

The chain combines TRBV13 with TRBJ2-7; no definite D call. The TCR sequence derives from a man between 18 and 29 years old with HIV. Sequencing used unsorted PBMCs, obtained 0.5 years before starting antiretroviral therapy. The CDR3 protein is CASSLNVYEQYF. The CDR3 nucleotides read TGTGCCAGCAGCTTAAACGTCTACGAGCAGTACTTC.